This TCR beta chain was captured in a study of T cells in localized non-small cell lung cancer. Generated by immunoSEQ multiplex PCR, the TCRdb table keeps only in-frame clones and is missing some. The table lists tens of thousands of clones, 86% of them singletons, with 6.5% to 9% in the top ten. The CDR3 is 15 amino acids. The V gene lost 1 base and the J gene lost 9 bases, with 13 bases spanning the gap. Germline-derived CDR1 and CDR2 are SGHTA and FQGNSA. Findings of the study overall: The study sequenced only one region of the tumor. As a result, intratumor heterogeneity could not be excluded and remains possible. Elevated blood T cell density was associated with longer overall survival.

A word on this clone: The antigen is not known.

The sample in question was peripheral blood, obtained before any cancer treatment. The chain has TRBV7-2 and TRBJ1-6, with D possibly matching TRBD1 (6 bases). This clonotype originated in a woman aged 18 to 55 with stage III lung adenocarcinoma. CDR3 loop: CASSLEQGTFSPLHF. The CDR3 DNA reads TGTGCCAGCAGCTTAGAACAGGGAACTTTTTCACCCCTCCACTTT.